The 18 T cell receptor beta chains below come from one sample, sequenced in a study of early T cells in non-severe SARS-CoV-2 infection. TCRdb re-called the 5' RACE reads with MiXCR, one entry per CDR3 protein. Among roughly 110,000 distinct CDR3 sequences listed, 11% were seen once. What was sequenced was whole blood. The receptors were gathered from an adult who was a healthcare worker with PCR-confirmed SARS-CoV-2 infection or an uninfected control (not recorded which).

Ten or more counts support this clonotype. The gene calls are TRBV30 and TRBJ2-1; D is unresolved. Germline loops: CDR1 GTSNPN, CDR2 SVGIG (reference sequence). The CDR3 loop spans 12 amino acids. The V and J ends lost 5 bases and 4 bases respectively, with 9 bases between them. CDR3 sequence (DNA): TGTGCCTGGTTACGGAGTTACAATGAGCAGTTCTTC. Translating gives CAWLRSYNEQFF.

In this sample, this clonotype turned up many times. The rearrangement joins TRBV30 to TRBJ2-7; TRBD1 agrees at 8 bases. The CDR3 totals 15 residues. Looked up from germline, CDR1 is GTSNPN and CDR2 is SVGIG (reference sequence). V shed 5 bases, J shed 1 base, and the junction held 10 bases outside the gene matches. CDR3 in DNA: TGTGCCTGGCACCCCCCAGGACAGGGTTCCTACGAGCAGTACTTC. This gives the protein CAWHPPGQGSYEQYF.

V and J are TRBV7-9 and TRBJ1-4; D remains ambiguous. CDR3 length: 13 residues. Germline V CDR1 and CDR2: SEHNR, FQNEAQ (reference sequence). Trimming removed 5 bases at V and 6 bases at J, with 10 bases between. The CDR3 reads CASSNTMDEKLFF. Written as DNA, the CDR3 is TGTGCCAGCAGCAATACTATGGATGAAAAACTGTTTTTT.

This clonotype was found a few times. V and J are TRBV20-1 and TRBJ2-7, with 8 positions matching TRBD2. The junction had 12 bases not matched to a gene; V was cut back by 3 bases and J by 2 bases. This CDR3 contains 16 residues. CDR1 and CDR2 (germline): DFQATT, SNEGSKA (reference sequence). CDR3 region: CSASAAGAGVPYEQYF. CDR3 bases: TGCAGTGCTAGCGCCGCAGGAGCGGGAGTACCCTACGAGCAGTACTTC.

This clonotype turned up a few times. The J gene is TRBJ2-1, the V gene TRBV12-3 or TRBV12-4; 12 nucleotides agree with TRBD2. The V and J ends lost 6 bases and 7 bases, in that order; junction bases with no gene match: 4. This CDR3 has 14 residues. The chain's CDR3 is CASSWTSGTNEQFF. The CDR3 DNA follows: TGTGCCAGCAGCTGGACTAGCGGGACAAATGAGCAGTTCTTC.

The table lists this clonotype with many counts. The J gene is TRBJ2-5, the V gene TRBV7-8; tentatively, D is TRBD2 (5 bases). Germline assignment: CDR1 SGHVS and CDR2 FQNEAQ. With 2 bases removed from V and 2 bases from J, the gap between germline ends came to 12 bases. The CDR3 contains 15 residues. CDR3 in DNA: TGTGCCAGCAGCTTACGCACCGGGGTTCAAGAGACCCAGTACTTC. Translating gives CASSLRTGVQETQYF.

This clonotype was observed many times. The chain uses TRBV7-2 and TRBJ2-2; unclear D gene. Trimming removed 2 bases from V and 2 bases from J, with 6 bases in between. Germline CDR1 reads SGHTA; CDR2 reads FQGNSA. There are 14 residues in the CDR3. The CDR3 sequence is CASSLSVNTGELFF. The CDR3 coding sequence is TGTGCCAGCAGCTTATCTGTTAACACCGGGGAGCTGTTTTTT.

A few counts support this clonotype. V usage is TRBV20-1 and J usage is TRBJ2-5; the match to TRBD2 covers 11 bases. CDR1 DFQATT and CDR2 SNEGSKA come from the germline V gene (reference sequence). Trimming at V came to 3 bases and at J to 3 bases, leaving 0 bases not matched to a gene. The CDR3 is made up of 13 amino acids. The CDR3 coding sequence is TGCAGTGCTAGTAGCGGGAGGGAAGAGACCCAGTACTTC. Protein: CSASSGREETQYF.

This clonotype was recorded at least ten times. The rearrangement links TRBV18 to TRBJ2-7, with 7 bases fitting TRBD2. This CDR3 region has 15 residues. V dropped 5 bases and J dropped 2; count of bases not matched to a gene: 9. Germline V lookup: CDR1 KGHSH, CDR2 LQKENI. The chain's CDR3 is CASSSSGPRPYEQYF. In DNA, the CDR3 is TGTGCCAGCTCATCTAGCGGCCCCCGGCCCTACGAGCAGTACTTC.

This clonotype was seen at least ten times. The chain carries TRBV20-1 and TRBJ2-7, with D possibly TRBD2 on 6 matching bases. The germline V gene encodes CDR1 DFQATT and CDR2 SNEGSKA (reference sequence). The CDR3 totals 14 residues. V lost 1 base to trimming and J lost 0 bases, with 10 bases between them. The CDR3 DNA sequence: TGCAGTGCTAGAGGAGCGGGCCTCTCCTACGAGCAGTACTTC. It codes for CSARGAGLSYEQYF.

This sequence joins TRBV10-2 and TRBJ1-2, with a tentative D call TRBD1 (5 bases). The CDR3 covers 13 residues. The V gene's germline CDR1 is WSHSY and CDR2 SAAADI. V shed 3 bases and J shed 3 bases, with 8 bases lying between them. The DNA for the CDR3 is TGCGCCAGCAGTGACCAGGGAGACTATGGCTACACCTTC. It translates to CASSDQGDYGYTF.

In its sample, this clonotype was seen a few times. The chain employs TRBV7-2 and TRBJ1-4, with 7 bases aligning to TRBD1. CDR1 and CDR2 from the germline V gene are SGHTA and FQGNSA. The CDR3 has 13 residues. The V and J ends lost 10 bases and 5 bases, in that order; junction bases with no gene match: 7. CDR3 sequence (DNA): TGTGCCACCGCGATACAGGGGAATGAAAAACTGTTTTTT. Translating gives CATAIQGNEKLFF.

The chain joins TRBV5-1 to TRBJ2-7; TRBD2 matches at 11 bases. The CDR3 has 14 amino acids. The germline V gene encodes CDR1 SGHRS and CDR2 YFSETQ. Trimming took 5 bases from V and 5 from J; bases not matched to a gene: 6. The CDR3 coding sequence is TGCGCCAGCAGTTTAACTAGCGGGAGCGACGAGCAGTACTTC. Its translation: CASSLTSGSDEQYF.

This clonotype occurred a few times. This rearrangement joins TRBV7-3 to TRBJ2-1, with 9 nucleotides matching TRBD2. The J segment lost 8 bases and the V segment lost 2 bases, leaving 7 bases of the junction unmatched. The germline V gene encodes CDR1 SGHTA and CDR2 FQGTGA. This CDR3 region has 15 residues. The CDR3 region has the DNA TGTGCCAGCAGCTTACTAGCGGGATCGGGCGATGAGCAGTTCTTC. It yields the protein CASSLLAGSGDEQFF.

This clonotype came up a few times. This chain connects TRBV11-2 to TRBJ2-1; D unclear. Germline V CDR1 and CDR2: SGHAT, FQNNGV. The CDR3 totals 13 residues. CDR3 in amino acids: CATAGNSYNEQFF. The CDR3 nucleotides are TGTGCAACCGCTGGAAATTCCTACAATGAGCAGTTCTTC.

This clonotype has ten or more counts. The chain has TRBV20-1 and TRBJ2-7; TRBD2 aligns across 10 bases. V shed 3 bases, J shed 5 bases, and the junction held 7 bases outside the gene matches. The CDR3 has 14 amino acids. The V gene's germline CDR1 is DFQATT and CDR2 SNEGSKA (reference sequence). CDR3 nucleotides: TGCAGTGCTAGCCTAGCGGGAGCGACGGACGAGCAGTACTTC. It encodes CSASLAGATDEQYF.

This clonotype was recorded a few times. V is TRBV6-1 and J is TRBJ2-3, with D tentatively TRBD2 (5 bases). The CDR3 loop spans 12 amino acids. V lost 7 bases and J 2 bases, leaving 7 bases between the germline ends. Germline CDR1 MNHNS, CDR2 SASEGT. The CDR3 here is CASKAATDTQYF. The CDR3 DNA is TGTGCCAGCAAAGCGGCCACAGATACGCAGTATTTT.

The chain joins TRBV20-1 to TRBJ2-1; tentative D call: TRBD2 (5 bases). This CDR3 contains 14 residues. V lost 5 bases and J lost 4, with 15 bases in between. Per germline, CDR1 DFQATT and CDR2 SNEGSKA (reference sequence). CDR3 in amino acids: CSAGQAVEYNEQFF. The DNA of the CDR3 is TGCAGTGCTGGTCAAGCGGTTGAGTACAATGAGCAGTTCTTC.